The clone carrying this T cell receptor beta chain was seen a few times. The antigen is undetermined. Germline assignment: CDR1 WSHSY and CDR2 SAAADI. The CDR3 sequence is 13 residues long. V was trimmed by 7 bases and J by 2 bases, leaving 9 bases between them. This specimen comes from a study of CD8 T cells in ankylosing spondylitis. Findings of the study overall: Ankylosing spondylitis blood seemed to carry a telltale TCR beta motif made of under ten highly homologous variants. Disease-linked clones bore a CD8+ phenotype, appearing relatively rarely in peripheral blood.

Quantitative barcoded 5'-RACE was used to prepare TCR beta libraries. TCRdb re-derived calls from the 5' RACE reads in MiXCR, one entry per CDR3 protein. The profile shows roughly 220,000 distinct CDR3 sequences, about 18% of them singletons. The sequenced sample was blood, either unsorted or a sorted T cell fraction (not recorded which). The receptor was isolated from a male donor with ankylosing spondylitis. The chain joins TRBV10-2 to TRBJ1-3, with D uncertain. CDR3 in amino acids: CASKEGTGNTIYF. In DNA, the CDR3 is TGCGCCAGCAAGGAGGGTACTGGAAACACCATATATTTT.